These 25 T cell receptor beta chains came from one sample sequenced in a study of shared clonotypes between healthy human individuals. The table came from immunoSEQ multiplex PCR; TCRdb's copy has only in-frame clones and leaves some out. In the table there are roughly 2.1 million clones, just over 90% of which are singletons. CD8 cells classed as naive were CD45RO-negative and positively selected for CCR7, excluding terminally differentiated effector memory CD45RA+ cells. Sample: naive CD8+ T cells from PBMCs. The receptor set was obtained from a man aged 18-30 years in good health. Some clones in this sample may be carry-over from other donors' samples.

V usage is TRBV13 and J usage is TRBJ2-5, with 10 bases lining up with TRBD1. The trim removed 5 bases at V and 5 bases at J, leaving 8 bases unmatched. This CDR3 is 15 amino acids long. Germline V lookup: CDR1 PRHDT, CDR2 FYEKMQ (reference sequence). CDR3 loop: CASSPRDRGSETQYF. CDR3 DNA sequence: TGTGCCAGCAGCCCCCGGGACAGGGGTTCTGAGACCCAGTACTTC.

The chain uses TRBV7-9 and TRBJ2-1; D may be TRBD2 (6 bases). From germline, CDR1 is SEHNR and CDR2 FQNEAQ (reference sequence). The CDR3 is 14 amino acids. Trimming stripped 3 bases from V and 8 bases from J, with 14 bases between. The CDR3 DNA follows: TGTGCCAGCAGCTTGGTGGGGAGGAAGGATGAGCAGTTCTTC. It translates to CASSLVGRKDEQFF.

The chain carries TRBV2 and TRBJ2-7; D remains ambiguous. V lost 0 bases to trimming and J lost 0 bases, with 12 bases between them. This CDR3 is 16 amino acids long. In germline, CDR1 is SNHLY, CDR2 FYNNEI. The DNA for the CDR3 is TGTGCCAGCAGTGAAGCGCGTGGCGGAAGCTCCTACGAGCAGTACTTC. As protein: CASSEARGGSSYEQYF.

The gene calls are TRBV27 and TRBJ2-1, with 12 bases fitting TRBD2. Germline CDR1 is MNHEY and CDR2 is SMNVEV (reference sequence). The V and J ends lost 5 bases and 15 bases, in that order; junction bases with no gene match: 14. The CDR3 loop spans 15 amino acids. CDR3: CASSPSRTSGNGVFF. The DNA for the CDR3 is TGTGCCAGCAGTCCCTCCCGGACTAGCGGGAATGGGGTGTTCTTC.

This clone was seen once. The chain uses TRBV10-3 and TRBJ2-1; TRBD1 aligns across 9 bases. This CDR3 region has 15 residues. J gave up 5 bases and V 7 bases, and 9 bases lay outside the gene matches. Per the germline V gene, CDR1 is ENHRY and CDR2 is SYGVKD. Here the CDR3 DNA reads TGTGCCATCACCTCGTGGACAGGGGCGGACAATGAGCAGTTCTTC. This sequence encodes CAITSWTGADNEQFF.

The chain couples TRBV5-5 to TRBJ2-7; 7 nucleotides line up with TRBD1. The CDR3 runs to 15 residues. Trimming at V came to 1 base and at J to 3 bases, leaving 7 bases not matched to a gene. Germline values: CDR1 SGHKS, CDR2 YYEKEE (reference sequence). Here the CDR3 DNA reads TGTGCCAGCAGCTTGCAACAGGGGTGGTACTACGAGCAGTACTTC. Translating it yields CASSLQQGWYYEQYF.

The V and J genes are TRBV6-6 and TRBJ2-7, with 8 bases aligning to TRBD1. This CDR3 is built from 14 residues. Germline V gene lookup returns CDR1 MNHNY and CDR2 SVGAGI (reference sequence). V was pared by 5 bases and J by 6 bases, with 9 bases of the junction left unmatched. This chain's CDR3 is CASSTGTGKGEQYF. As DNA, the CDR3 is TGTGCCAGCAGTACCGGGACAGGAAAGGGCGAGCAGTACTTC.

The chain links TRBV28 to TRBJ2-1; 8 bases fit TRBD2. The length of the CDR3 is 19 residues. CDR1 and CDR2 from the germline V gene are MDHEN and SYDVKM. Trimming cost V 5 bases and J 4 bases; bases outside gene matches: 19. In nucleotides, the CDR3 is TGTGCCAGCAGTCGTCCCTGGCGGGAGGCTAACGTCGATTACAATGAGCAGTTCTTC. It yields the protein CASSRPWREANVDYNEQFF.

J is TRBJ1-1 and V is TRBV6-5; a weak D match, TRBD1 (5 bases). Trimming took off 5 bases at V and 4 bases at J, with 11 bases between the two ends. Germline CDR1 is MNHEY and CDR2 is SVGAGI. This CDR3 spans 13 amino acids. The CDR3 protein is CASSGWGGTEAFF. DNA for the CDR3: TGTGCCAGCAGTGGGTGGGGGGGCACTGAAGCTTTCTTT.

V usage is TRBV29-1 and J usage is TRBJ2-7; tentative D call: TRBD2 (5 bases). This CDR3 region has 14 residues. CDR1 is SQVTM and CDR2 is ANQGSEA in the germline V gene. Deletions cut 8 bases from V and 0 bases from J, with 17 bases between. CDR3 amino acids: CSYEGTEPSYEQYF. Here the CDR3 DNA reads TGCAGCTACGAGGGTACAGAACCCTCCTACGAGCAGTACTTC.

Of note for this clone: Distinct nucleotide sequences in the sample also encode this CDR3. J is TRBJ1-2 and V is TRBV9, with 11 positions matching TRBD1. The CDR3 has 14 residues. Germline-derived CDR1 and CDR2 are SGDLS and YYNGEE. With 2 bases clipped from V and 5 bases from J, the junction kept 2 bases outside the gene matches. The CDR3 protein is CASSVGQGAYGYTF. CDR3 nucleotides: TGTGCCAGCAGCGTCGGACAGGGGGCTTATGGCTACACCTTC.

The CDR3 region is CASGMILGAFF. The CDR3, as DNA: TGTGCCAGCGGGATGATTTTGGGGGCTTTCTTT. The chain has TRBV28 and TRBJ1-1, with D hard to call. Germline CDR1 MDHEN, CDR2 SYDVKM. The germline V and J ends were trimmed by 8 bases and 11 bases, with 15 bases remaining between them. CDR3 length: 11 residues.

The chain is built from TRBV27 and TRBJ1-2; D is perhaps TRBD1 (5 bases). CDR3 length equals 14 residues. The V end was cut by 2 bases, the J end by 5 bases, with 12 bases between. CDR1 MNHEY and CDR2 SMNVEV come from the germline V gene (reference sequence). In DNA form, the CDR3 reads TGTGCCAGCAGTTTAAACAGGAGTCCTTATGGCTACACCTTC. It translates to CASSLNRSPYGYTF.

The chain joins TRBV7-6 to TRBJ2-5; tentatively, D is TRBD1 (5 bases). The CDR3 runs 13 residues. Germline assignment: CDR1 SGHVS and CDR2 FNYEAQ. Trimming cost V 1 base and J 5 bases, with 8 bases left between them. CDR3 amino acids: CASSLEGWETQYF. The CDR3 nucleotides are TGTGCCAGCAGCTTAGAGGGGTGGGAGACCCAGTACTTC.

Note on this clone: The same CDR3 can be traced to other DNA sequences in this sample. The chain employs TRBV28 and TRBJ2-7; 7 positions match TRBD2. Germline-derived CDR1 and CDR2 are MDHEN and SYDVKM. The CDR3 runs to 14 residues. V lost 2 bases to trimming and J lost 4 bases; unmatched junction nucleotides: 5. The CDR3 DNA reads as TGTGCCAGCAGTTTACGGACTAGGGCGTACGAGCAGTACTTC. Its translation: CASSLRTRAYEQYF.

The chain has TRBV6-5 and TRBJ2-2; TRBD1 might be the D (5 bases). V gave up 6 bases and J gave up 1 base, with 9 bases separating them. The CDR3 spans 14 residues. CDR1 and CDR2 (germline): MNHEY, SVGAGI. CDR3: CASRVGQNTGELFF. The CDR3 coding sequence is TGTGCCAGCAGGGTCGGACAGAACACCGGGGAGCTGTTTTTT.

The V and J genes are TRBV6-6 and TRBJ2-5; D call uncertain. Germline CDR1 is MNHNY and CDR2 is SVGAGI (reference sequence). This CDR3 spans 16 amino acids. Trimming cost V 2 bases and J 4 bases, with 17 bases left between them. The CDR3 loop is CASSYVYGVVGETQYF. For the CDR3, the DNA is TGTGCCAGCAGTTACGTTTATGGGGTCGTAGGAGAGACCCAGTACTTC.

This clone showed up just once. V usage is TRBV2 and J usage is TRBJ2-1; no firm D call. The CDR3 sequence is 14 residues long. V was trimmed by 10 bases and J by 0 bases, leaving 13 bases between them. The V gene's germline CDR1 is SNHLY and CDR2 FYNNEI. CDR3 nucleotide sequence: TGTGCCATCCAGGATAGGAGCTCCTACAATGAGCAGTTCTTC. Its translation: CAIQDRSSYNEQFF.

V and J are TRBV7-2 and TRBJ2-1; TRBD1 is a possible D gene (5 bases). Per the germline V gene, CDR1 is SGHTA and CDR2 is FQGNSA. Trimming cost V 1 base and J 0 bases, with 13 bases left between them. There are 17 residues in the CDR3. The CDR3 sequence: CASSLVGRGGSYNEQFF. The DNA for the CDR3 is TGTGCCAGCAGCTTAGTCGGTAGGGGTGGCTCCTACAATGAGCAGTTCTTC.

In DNA, the CDR3 is TGTGCCAGCAGTCCCGTGACCTACAATGAGCAGTTCTTC. Its protein is CASSPVTYNEQFF. The J gene is TRBJ2-1, the V gene TRBV28; D is unclear. The CDR3 loop spans 13 amino acids. Trimming cost V 5 bases and J 2 bases, with 7 bases left between them. Germline V CDR1 and CDR2: MDHEN, SYDVKM.

The table lists this clone with a few counts. The chain combines TRBV30 with TRBJ1-1; D is perhaps TRBD1 (5 bases). Germline V CDR1 and CDR2: GTSNPN, SVGIG (reference sequence). V was shortened by 4 bases and J by 7 bases, with 10 bases between the two germline ends. This CDR3 spans 11 amino acids. CDR3 in amino acids: CAWTTVNEAFF. The CDR3 coding sequence is TGTGCCTGGACGACAGTGAATGAAGCTTTCTTT.

V usage is TRBV11-2 and J usage is TRBJ2-1, with 13 bases that match TRBD2. Germline V lookup: CDR1 SGHAT, CDR2 FQNNGV. The junction had 11 bases not matched to a gene; V was cut back by 8 bases and J by 7 bases. The CDR3 covers 16 residues. CDR3 nucleotides: TGTGCCAGCCGGACTAGCGGGAGAGCGAGGGGTAATGAGCAGTTCTTC. It yields the protein CASRTSGRARGNEQFF. The full variable domain, its missing parts supplied by reference TRBV11-2 and TRBJ2-1, is EAGVAQSPRYKIIEKRQSVAFWCNPISGHATLYWYQQILGQGPKLLIQFQNNGVVDDSQLPKDRFSAERLKGVDSTLKIQPAKLEDSAVYLCASRTSGRARGNEQFFGPGTRLTVL.

The chain employs TRBV4-1 and TRBJ1-4; the D is unclear. V was pared by 0 bases and J by 7 bases, with 9 bases between. CDR3 size: 14 residues. Germline CDR1 reads MGHRA; CDR2 reads YSYEKL. CDR3 in amino acids: CASSQDYVSEKLFF. The CDR3 DNA is TGCGCCAGCAGCCAAGATTATGTTAGTGAAAAACTGTTTTTT.

This chain links TRBV29-1 with TRBJ1-4; D possibly corresponds to TRBD1 (5 bases). Per germline, CDR1 SQVTM and CDR2 ANQGSEA. The CDR3 is 14 residues long. V was trimmed by 1 base and J by 6 bases, leaving 12 bases between them. The CDR3 DNA follows: TGCAGCGTTGAAGTGGTGGGAGGGGATGAAAAACTGTTTTTT. Translating gives CSVEVVGGDEKLFF.

The chain employs TRBV9 and TRBJ2-1, with TRBD2 matching 14 bases. V shed 2 bases, J shed 1 base, and the junction held 5 bases outside the gene matches. Per the germline V gene, CDR1 is SGDLS and CDR2 is YYNGEE. The CDR3 sequence is 18 residues long. In DNA, the CDR3 is TGTGCCAGCAGCGTCCGGACTAGCGGGAGGACGTCCTACAATGAGCAGTTCTTC. Translation gives CASSVRTSGRTSYNEQFF.